These 9 T cell receptor beta chains originate from one sample sequenced in a study of CD8 T cells in ankylosing spondylitis (dated by TCRdb to the late 2010s). The research as a whole found: Blood from ankylosing spondylitis patients appeared to be characterized by a TCR beta motif composed of eight highly homologous amino acid variants.

Their recognized antigens are unknown. To prepare the library, 5' RACE was applied. The instrument given in TCRdb is Illumina HiSeq 2500. TCRdb redid the processing of the public reads, applying fastp at Q25 and MiXCR, and retained in-frame beta chains. CDR3 protein sequences are deduplicated, and each keeps its most common genes and DNA. In all, the sample holds approximately 140,000 distinct CDR3 sequences, and 15% to 20% of those were seen once. The ten biggest clones cover 30% to 35% of the sample. The source material was blood, either unsorted or a sorted T cell fraction (not recorded which). The receptors come from a male donor with ankylosing spondylitis.

This clonotype was detected only a few times. The V and J genes are TRBV7-9 and TRBJ1-4, with 7 positions matching TRBD1. The CDR3 extends over 15 amino acids. From germline, CDR1 is SEHNR and CDR2 FQNEAQ (reference sequence). Losses at the gene ends were 3 bases for V and 3 bases for J; bases not matched to a gene: 4. The CDR3 sequence: CASSFLQGSNEKLFF. CDR3 bases: TGTGCCAGCAGCTTTTTACAGGGGTCTAATGAAAAACTGTTTTTT.

This chain joins TRBV7-9 and TRBJ2-1; D possibly corresponds to TRBD2 (6 bases). V was shortened by 5 bases and J by 2 bases, with 16 bases between the two germline ends. The V gene's germline CDR1 is SEHNR and CDR2 FQNEAQ (reference sequence). The CDR3 consists of 16 residues. The CDR3 spells CASSQMGLLPYNEQFF. CDR3 DNA sequence: TGTGCCAGCAGCCAGATGGGACTCCTACCCTACAATGAGCAGTTCTTC.

In this sample, this clonotype turned up a few times. The chain uses TRBV7-6 and TRBJ2-1, with 8 bases that match TRBD2. The germline V gene has CDR1 SGHVS and CDR2 FNYEAQ. V dropped 2 bases and J dropped 5; count of bases not matched to a gene: 8. The CDR3 sequence is 16 residues long. DNA for the CDR3: TGTGCCAGCAGCTTAAGGGTAGCGGGAAGAAACAATGAGCAGTTCTTC. Translating it yields CASSLRVAGRNNEQFF.

The chain is built from TRBV6-2 or TRBV6-3 and TRBJ2-3; TRBD2 matches 10 bases. Trimming cost V 6 bases and J 2 bases; bases outside gene matches: 8. This CDR3 is 16 amino acids long. The germline CDR1 and CDR2 sequences are MNHEY and SVGEGT. The CDR3 spells CASRPRTSGDTDTQYF. The DNA for the CDR3 is TGTGCCAGCAGGCCTCGGACTAGCGGAGACACAGATACGCAGTATTTT.

This chain uses TRBV7-9 with TRBJ2-7; no definite D call. This CDR3 is 14 amino acids long. Germline-derived CDR1 and CDR2 are SEHNR and FQNEAQ (reference sequence). V was cut by 5 bases and J by 7 bases, with 18 bases left in between. The CDR3 DNA sequence: TGTGCCAGCAGCCAAGCAGGCCCTATGAGGGAGCAGTACTTC. Amino acid sequence: CASSQAGPMREQYF.

This chain joins TRBV12-5 and TRBJ1-6; 9 bases are shared with TRBD1. Losses at the gene ends were 3 bases for V and 0 bases for J; bases not matched to a gene: 18. Per the germline V gene, CDR1 is LGHNT and CDR2 is FRNRAP. This CDR3 comprises 22 residues. CDR3: CASGLATGTGRYMGSYNSPLHF. CDR3 sequence (DNA): TGTGCTAGTGGTTTAGCTACCGGGACAGGGAGGTATATGGGCTCCTATAATTCACCCCTCCACTTT.

This chain joins TRBV6-2 or TRBV6-3 and TRBJ2-1; maybe TRBD2 (6 bases). CDR3 length: 20 amino acids. Germline lookup yields CDR1 MNHEY and CDR2 SVGEGT. With 2 bases removed from V and 2 bases from J, the gap between germline ends came to 25 bases. CDR3 in amino acids: CASSYLVLAGRVTPYNEQFF. The CDR3 nucleotides read TGTGCCAGCAGTTACCTTGTACTGGCGGGAAGGGTGACTCCCTACAATGAGCAGTTCTTC.

This clonotype has just a few counts. This sequence joins TRBV3-1 and TRBJ2-7, with D uncertain. Germline CDR1 reads LGHDT; CDR2 reads YNNKEL (reference sequence). This CDR3 is 14 amino acids long. Trimming pared 0 bases from V and 6 bases from J, leaving 12 bases between. The CDR3 nucleotides are TGTGCCAGCAGCCAAGATTTGGTACCCCTCGAGCAGTACTTC. It codes for CASSQDLVPLEQYF.

This clonotype was observed a few times. The chain is built from TRBV12-5 and TRBJ2-1; D is possibly TRBD1 (6 bases). The CDR3 consists of 13 residues. Trimming shortened V by 7 bases and J by 5 bases, and 12 bases separated the two germline ends. CDR1 is LGHNT, CDR2 FRNRAP, per germline. In DNA form, the CDR3 reads TGTGCTAGTGTCCCGGACAGCAACAATGAGCAGTTCTTC. Its translation: CASVPDSNNEQFF.